Listed here is a single TCR beta chain. The sample is drawn from a study of blood T cell repertoires in COVID-19. Overall study context: The United States, Italy and Spain were the sources of the acute and convalescent COVID-19 samples. Nucleic acid was either cDNA or gDNA, and it came from T cells, B-cell-depleted T cells, or PBMCs.

Trimming removed 0 bases from V and 5 bases from J, with 14 bases in between. The CDR3 contains 15 residues. Germline lookup yields CDR1 MNHEY and CDR2 SVGEGT. In the original processing: The authors estimated nucleated cell counts from reference gene primer amplification. TCRdb's copy holds only in-frame clones and misses some; the assay was immunoSEQ multiplex PCR. V and J calls and clone size follow that table, whereas D and trimming were derived from the DNA. The sample has 150,000 or so clones, approximately 88% seen once. The receptor was isolated from a woman in her forties or fifties who had recovered from COVID-19. The specimen was PBMCs or T cells enriched from blood (not recorded which). V and J are TRBV6-2 or TRBV6-3 and TRBJ2-7; D not certain. The CDR3 spells CASSYSVLQAHEQYF. CDR3 nucleotides: TGTGCCAGCAGTTACTCCGTTTTGCAGGCGCACGAGCAGTACTTC.